This T cell receptor beta chain was captured by sequencing in a study of vaccination effects on CD4 cells after COVID-19. Study at large: After the second dose, samples were taken at median day 72.

Some clones are missing from TCRdb's copy, which holds only in-frame ones; the method was immunoSEQ multiplex PCR. The repertoire has around 24,000 clones, roughly 79% of them found once; the top ten carry about 6.3%. Expansion with viral peptide pools was applied to antigen-specific CD4+ T cells by the ViraFEST assay prior to sequencing. With roughly nine days of culture completed, CD4+ T cells were isolated. Either the BNT162b2 or mRNA-1273 vaccine was given to participants in two doses. Vaccine recipients lacked prior SARS-CoV-2 infection and had negative nucleocapsid antibodies. Details on this clone: As yet, its antigen is unknown.

General study results and limits: Late post-vaccination, clones induced by infection and those induced by vaccine underwent marked clonal contraction.

The material was CD4+ T cells from PBMCs cultured with SARS-CoV-2 spike peptides, obtained after COVID-19 vaccination. This clonotype originated in a human donor who received a COVID-19 vaccine. Some clones in this sample may be carry-over from other donors' samples.

CDR3 sequence reads: CSVERLAIQETQYF. CDR3 nucleotides: TGCAGCGTTGAGAGACTAGCAATCCAAGAGACCCAGTACTTC. The chain combines TRBV29-1 with TRBJ2-5, with TRBD2 matching 7 bases. The ends lost 3 bases at V and 1 base at J; junction bases unmatched: 5. This CDR3 contains 14 residues. Germline CDR1 SQVTM, CDR2 ANQGSEA.